This T cell receptor (beta chain) derives from a study of T cell responses to AZD1222 COVID-19 vaccine. Whole-study findings and limits: Just 6 or 7 AZD1222 recipients were seropositive at baseline.

Only in-frame clones appear in the TCRdb table, and some are missing; sequencing was by immunoSEQ multiplex PCR. This sample yields about 140,000 clones, of which more than 85% are seen a single time; 3.1% belongs to the top ten. The count of this clone is one. Antigen specificity is unknown. V was clipped by 6 bases and J by 4 bases, with 16 bases between them. The length of the CDR3 is 15 residues. Germline V CDR1 and CDR2: KGHSH, LQKENI. The sequence derives from an adult in good health. This chain links TRBV18 with TRBJ2-1; a weak D match, TRBD1 (5 bases). Sequencing was performed on peripheral blood, taken on day 0 of AZD1222 vaccination. The chain's CDR3 is CASSPATGPYNEQFF. The CDR3 DNA follows: TGTGCCAGCTCTCCAGCCACAGGCCCATACAATGAGCAGTTCTTC. Complete variable domain (other parts from reference TRBV18 and TRBJ2-1): NAGVMQNPRHLVRRRGQEARLRCSPMKGHSHVYWYRQLPEEGLKFMVYLQKENIIDESGMPKERFSAEFPKEGPSILRIQQVVRGDSAAYFCASSPATGPYNEQFFGPGTRLTVL.